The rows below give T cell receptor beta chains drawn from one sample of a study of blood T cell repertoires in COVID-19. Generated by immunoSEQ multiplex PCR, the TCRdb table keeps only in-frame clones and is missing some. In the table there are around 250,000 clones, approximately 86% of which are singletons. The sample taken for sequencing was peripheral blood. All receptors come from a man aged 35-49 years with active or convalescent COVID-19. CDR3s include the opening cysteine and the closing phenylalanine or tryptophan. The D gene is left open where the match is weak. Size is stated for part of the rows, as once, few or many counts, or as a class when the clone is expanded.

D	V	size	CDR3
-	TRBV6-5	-	CASSSRGVNTGELFF
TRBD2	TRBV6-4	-	CASSSSGSSSDTQYF
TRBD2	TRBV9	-	CASSVAPSGDYYEQYF
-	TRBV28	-	CASSLLLWWEGNEKLFF
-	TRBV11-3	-	CASSLGWGGLRNEQFF
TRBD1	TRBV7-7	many	CASSFDRGDTIYF
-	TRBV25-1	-	CAVKGRGLSGELFF
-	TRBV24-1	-	CATSAGGGQPQHF
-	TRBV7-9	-	CASSLAQGNYEQYF
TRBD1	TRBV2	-	CASRTRDSSSNEQFF
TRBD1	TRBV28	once	CASSLGQVTSGNTIYF
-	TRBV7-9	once	CASSRDTSQETQYF
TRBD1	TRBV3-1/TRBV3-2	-	CASSQTGGGQPQHF
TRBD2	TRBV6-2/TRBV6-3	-	CASSYRLAGGPSEQFF
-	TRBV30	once	CAWSAPSTGNSEKLFF
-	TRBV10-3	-	CAISETNPDTQYF
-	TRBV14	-	CASSQAWGGSGYTF
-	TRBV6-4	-	CASSSTPAAPEAFF
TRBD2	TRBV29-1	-	CSVTPSGSGTDTQYF
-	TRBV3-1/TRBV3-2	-	CASSRITAGTEAFF
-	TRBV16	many	CASSHYRAAYEQYF
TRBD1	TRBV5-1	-	CASSLAGQGHYEQYF
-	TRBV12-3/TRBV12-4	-	CASSRGNYEQYF
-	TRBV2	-	CASKVDTLNTEAFF
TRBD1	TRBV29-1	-	CSVTTPDRGGWDEQYF
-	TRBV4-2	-	CASSQKQGYTIYF
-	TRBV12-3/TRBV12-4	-	CASKLGINSPLHF
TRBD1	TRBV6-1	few	CASSEALDRGNQPQHF
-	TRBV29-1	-	CSVVLVAFGAGANVLTF
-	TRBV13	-	CASSLQTAGGTDTQYF
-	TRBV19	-	CASSIVSIGQGYGYTF
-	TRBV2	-	CASSEDSYAGQPQHF
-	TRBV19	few	CASSIDLSTGLSYGYTF
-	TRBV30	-	CAWSLPLGLGETQYF
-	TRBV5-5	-	CASSPPGGAEAFF
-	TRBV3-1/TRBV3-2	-	CASSQAWGLQYF
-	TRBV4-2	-	CASSQDLGREDGYTF
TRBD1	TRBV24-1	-	CATAGTGLEQFF
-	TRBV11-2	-	CASTPRGHPETQYF
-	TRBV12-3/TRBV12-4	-	CASSLTNTGELFF
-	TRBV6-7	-	CASSYPPRQANYGYTF
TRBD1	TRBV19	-	CASSIGTGGEKLFF
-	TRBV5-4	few	CASSPLTGRGSEAFF
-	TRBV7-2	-	CASSFSQSETQYF
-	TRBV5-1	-	CASIAGSTGELFF
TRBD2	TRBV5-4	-	CASSSVGTSGNEQFF
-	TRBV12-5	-	CASGLSRGGLGEAFF
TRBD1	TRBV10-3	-	CAIGQGGGGDTQYF
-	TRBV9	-	CASSVGQGSDTQYF
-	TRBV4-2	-	CASSHEQGRYNEQFF
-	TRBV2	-	CASSRVEGTEAFF
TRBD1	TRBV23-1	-	CASSRKTGGGKGRAGSNTGELFF